The present TCR beta chain was sequenced within a study of cytomegalovirus exposure and HLA in healthy donors. Whole-study findings and limits: A later examination showed that TCR association rates differed by HLA locus, with DRB1 most and HLA-C fewest.

Comment on this clone: The target antigen is unknown.

Both 60 Vbeta primers and 13 Jbeta primers went into the PCR. Clones were sequenced by immunoSEQ multiplex PCR, and TCRdb holds only the in-frame ones, with some missing. The sample contains under 200,000 clones, approximately 80% of which appear only once. The CDR3 covers 13 residues. Unmatched junction bases numbered 4, after V lost 5 bases and J lost 4 bases. Germline V CDR1 and CDR2: MNHNS, SASEGT. This chain links TRBV6-1 with TRBJ2-5; 7 positions agree with TRBD1. Sequencing used PBMCs. The source of this sequence is a woman between 18 and 29 years old in good health and CMV-seronegative. The chain's CDR3 is CASSSGGIETQYF. The CDR3 DNA is TGTGCCAGCAGTTCAGGGGGAATAGAGACCCAGTACTTC.